This is a list of T cell receptor beta chains from one sample in a study of radiotherapy plus CTLA-4 blockade in lung cancer. Sequenced by immunoSEQ multiplex PCR; TCRdb stores in-frame clones only, minus some. Among 40,000 to 50,000 clones listed, approximately 70% were seen once. The specimen comprised peripheral blood, sampled from a patient treated with radiotherapy plus ipilimumab. The receptors here all came from a human donor with non-small cell lung cancer who had stable disease on radiotherapy plus ipilimumab. The CDR3 runs from the conserved cysteine through the conserved F or W. The order of the fields is V gene, clone size, J gene, D gene, CDR3 DNA, CDR3 protein. D genes are given only for firm matches. Size values are once, few and many counts, or a class for expanded clones, and some rows have none.

V: TRBV9
size: -
J: TRBJ2-5
D: -
DNA: TGTGCCAGCAGCCTAACAGGGTTAGGTTCAGAGACCCAGTACTTC
CDR3: CASSLTGLGSETQYF

V: TRBV15
size: -
J: TRBJ2-4
D: -
DNA: TGTGCCACCACCCTTACAGGCGACAAAAACATTCAGTACTTC
CDR3: CATTLTGDKNIQYF

V: TRBV7-9
size: once
J: TRBJ2-3
D: -
DNA: TGTGCCAGCAGCTTACAAGGGGCTACTACTGTGGATACGCAGTATTTT
CDR3: CASSLQGATTVDTQYF

V: TRBV18
size: once
J: TRBJ1-4
D: TRBD1
DNA: TGTGCCAGCTCACCTGCGAGGACAGGGAGTAATGAAAAACTGTTTTTT
CDR3: CASSPARTGSNEKLFF

V: TRBV11-2
size: -
J: TRBJ1-6
D: -
DNA: TGTGCCAGCAGCTTAGTCAATAATTCACCCCTCCACTTT
CDR3: CASSLVNNSPLHF

V: TRBV6-5
size: -
J: TRBJ1-1
D: -
DNA: TGTGCCAGTTCGGGGGGAGTCGACGGGACTGAAGCTTTCTTT
CDR3: CASSGGVDGTEAFF

V: TRBV7-2
size: once
J: TRBJ2-1
D: TRBD2
DNA: TGTGCCAGCAGCTTAGTGGGGACTACCTACAATGAGCAGTTCTTC
CDR3: CASSLVGTTYNEQFF

V: TRBV19
size: -
J: TRBJ2-7
D: TRBD2
DNA: TGTGCCAGTAGTCCGAGGTTGGGGCTAGCGGGCCACGAGCAGTACTTC
CDR3: CASSPRLGLAGHEQYF

V: TRBV7-8
size: -
J: TRBJ1-6
D: -
DNA: TGTGCCAGCAGCCCAATGGGGGGGGACCCCCTCCACTTT
CDR3: CASSPMGGDPLHF

V: TRBV6-6
size: few
J: TRBJ1-2
D: TRBD1
DNA: TGTGCCAGCATTAACTCGGGACAGAATTCTGGTTACACCTTC
CDR3: CASINSGQNSGYTF

V: TRBV9
size: -
J: TRBJ2-7
D: TRBD1
DNA: TGTGCCAGCAGCGTAGGGACAGGGGGCCTCATCTACGAGCAGTACTTC
CDR3: CASSVGTGGLIYEQYF

V: TRBV7-3
size: few
J: TRBJ2-4
D: TRBD2
DNA: TGTGCCAGCAGCCCCTTCAGCGGGGGGGCCATTCAGTACTTC
CDR3: CASSPFSGGAIQYF

V: TRBV10-2
size: -
J: TRBJ2-3
D: -
DNA: TGCGCCAGCAGGGCGGGCACAGATACGCAGTATTTT
CDR3: CASRAGTDTQYF

V: TRBV6-1
size: -
J: TRBJ2-5
D: -
DNA: TGTGCCAGCAGTGAACAGGGAACGGAGCAAGAGACCCAGTACTTC
CDR3: CASSEQGTEQETQYF

V: TRBV27
size: -
J: TRBJ2-2
D: TRBD1
DNA: TGTGCCAGCAGTTCCGGGACAGGCGGGGCCGGGGAGCTGTTTTTT
CDR3: CASSSGTGGAGELFF

V: TRBV21-1
size: -
J: TRBJ2-1
D: -
DNA: TGTGCCAGCAGCACCTCTTACAATGAGCAGTTCTTC
CDR3: CASSTSYNEQFF

V: TRBV14
size: -
J: TRBJ2-1
D: TRBD2
DNA: TGTGCCAGCAGCCAAGGGACTAGCTTCCCTGAGCAGTTCTTC
CDR3: CASSQGTSFPEQFF

V: TRBV2
size: -
J: TRBJ2-7
D: TRBD2
DNA: TGTGCCAGCAGCAGCTGGGGGGGCGAGCAGTACTTC
CDR3: CASSSWGGEQYF

V: TRBV5-1
size: -
J: TRBJ1-1
D: TRBD1
DNA: TGCGCCAGCAGCTCAGGACAGGGGGCGCTTTCTGAAGCTTTCTTT
CDR3: CASSSGQGALSEAFF

V: TRBV4-1
size: -
J: TRBJ1-1
D: TRBD1
DNA: TGCGCCAGCAGCCAAATAGGGACAGGGCGGATGAACACTGAAGCTTTCTTT
CDR3: CASSQIGTGRMNTEAFF

V: TRBV18
size: -
J: TRBJ2-1
D: -
DNA: TGTGCCAGCTCACTCGCAGGGAATGAGCAGTTCTTC
CDR3: CASSLAGNEQFF

V: TRBV18
size: -
J: TRBJ2-7
D: -
DNA: TGTGCCAGCTCACCAGGCAGAGTTTCTACGGGGCAGTACTTC
CDR3: CASSPGRVSTGQYF

V: TRBV5-4
size: -
J: TRBJ1-4
D: TRBD1
DNA: TGTGCCAGCAGCAGGACAGGGGGGGAAGAAAAACTGTTTTTT
CDR3: CASSRTGGEEKLFF

V: TRBV30
size: -
J: TRBJ2-2
D: -
DNA: TGTGCCTGGAGTTTGTGGGGGGGCTTCACCGGGGAGCTGTTTTTT
CDR3: CAWSLWGGFTGELFF

V: TRBV4-2
size: -
J: TRBJ1-5
D: -
DNA: TGTGCCAGCAGCCAGGTGGAGGGTCTCAGCAATCAGCCCCAGCATTTT
CDR3: CASSQVEGLSNQPQHF

V: TRBV7-4
size: few
J: TRBJ2-5
D: TRBD2
DNA: TGTGCCAGCAGCTTATATCCCGGGACTAGCGGGGGTCCACCTTTAGAGACCCAGTACTTC
CDR3: CASSLYPGTSGGPPLETQYF

V: TRBV7-2
size: -
J: TRBJ2-6
D: TRBD1
DNA: TGTGCCAGCAGCTCCACCAGACAGGGACGGGCCAACGTCCTGACTTTC
CDR3: CASSSTRQGRANVLTF

V: TRBV5-1
size: once
J: TRBJ1-2
D: -
DNA: TGCGCCAGCAGCGCCCAGGAGGGTGTTGGCTACACCTTC
CDR3: CASSAQEGVGYTF